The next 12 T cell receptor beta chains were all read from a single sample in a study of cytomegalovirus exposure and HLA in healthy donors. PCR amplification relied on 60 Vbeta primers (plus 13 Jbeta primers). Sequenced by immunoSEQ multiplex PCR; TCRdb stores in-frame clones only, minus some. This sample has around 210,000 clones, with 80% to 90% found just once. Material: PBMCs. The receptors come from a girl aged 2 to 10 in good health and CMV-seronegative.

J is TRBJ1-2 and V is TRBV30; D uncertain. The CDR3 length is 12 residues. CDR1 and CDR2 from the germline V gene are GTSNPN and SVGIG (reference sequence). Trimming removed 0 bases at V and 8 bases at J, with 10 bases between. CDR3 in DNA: TGTGCCTGGAGTGTACTTTTGCCGGGCTACACCTTC. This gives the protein CAWSVLLPGYTF.

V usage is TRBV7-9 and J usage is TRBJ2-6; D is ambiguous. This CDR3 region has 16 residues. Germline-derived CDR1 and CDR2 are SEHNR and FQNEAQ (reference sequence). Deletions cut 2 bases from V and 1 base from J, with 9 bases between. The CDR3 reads CASSLTTLSGANVLTF. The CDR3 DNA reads TGTGCCAGCAGCTTAACTACGCTTTCTGGGGCCAACGTCCTGACTTTC.

The CDR3 sequence is CAWRAQGNEKLFF. DNA of the CDR3: TGTGCCTGGAGGGCACAGGGGAATGAAAAACTGTTTTTT. The chain is built from TRBV30 and TRBJ1-4, with 7 positions matching TRBD1. The V segment lost 3 bases and the J segment 5 bases; nucleotides outside the gene matches: 3. Germline V gives CDR1 GTSNPN, CDR2 SVGIG (reference sequence). The CDR3 is 13 residues long.

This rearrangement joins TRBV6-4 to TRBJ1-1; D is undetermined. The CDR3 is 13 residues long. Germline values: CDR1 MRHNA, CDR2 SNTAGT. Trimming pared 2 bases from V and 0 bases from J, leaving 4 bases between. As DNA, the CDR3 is TGTGCCAGCAGTGACAGCATGAACACTGAAGCTTTCTTT. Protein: CASSDSMNTEAFF.

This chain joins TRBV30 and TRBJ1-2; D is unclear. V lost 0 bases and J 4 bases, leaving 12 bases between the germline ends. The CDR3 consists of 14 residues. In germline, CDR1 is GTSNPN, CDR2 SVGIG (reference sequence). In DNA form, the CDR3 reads TGTGCCTGGAGTGTATCCGAAGGAGGCTATGGCTACACCTTC. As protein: CAWSVSEGGYGYTF.

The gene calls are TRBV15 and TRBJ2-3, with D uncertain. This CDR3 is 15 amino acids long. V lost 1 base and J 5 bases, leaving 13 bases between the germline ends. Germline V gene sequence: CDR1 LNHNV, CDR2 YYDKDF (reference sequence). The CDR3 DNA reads TGTGCCACCAGCAGAGTCCAGGTCTCGGAAGATACGCAGTATTTT. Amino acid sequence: CATSRVQVSEDTQYF.

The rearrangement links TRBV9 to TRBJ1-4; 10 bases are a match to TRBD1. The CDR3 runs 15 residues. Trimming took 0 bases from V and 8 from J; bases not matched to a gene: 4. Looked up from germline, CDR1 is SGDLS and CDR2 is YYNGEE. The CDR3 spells CASSVGDRGREKLFF. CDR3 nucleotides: TGTGCCAGCAGCGTAGGGGACAGGGGAAGGGAAAAACTGTTTTTT.

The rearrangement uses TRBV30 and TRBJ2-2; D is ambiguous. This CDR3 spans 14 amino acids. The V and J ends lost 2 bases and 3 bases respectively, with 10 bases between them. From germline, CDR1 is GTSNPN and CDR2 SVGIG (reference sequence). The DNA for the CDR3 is TGTGCCTGGAGTCCCGATACTTACACCGGGGAGCTGTTTTTT. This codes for CAWSPDTYTGELFF.

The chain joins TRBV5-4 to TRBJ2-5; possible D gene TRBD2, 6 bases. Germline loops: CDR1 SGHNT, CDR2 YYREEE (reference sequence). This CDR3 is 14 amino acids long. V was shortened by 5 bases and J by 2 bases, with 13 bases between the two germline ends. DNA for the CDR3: TGTGCCAGCAGTGCTGGTCGGGGGCAAGAGACCCAGTACTTC. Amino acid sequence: CASSAGRGQETQYF. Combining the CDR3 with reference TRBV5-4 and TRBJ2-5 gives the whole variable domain ETGVTQSPTHLIKTRGQQVTLRCSSQSGHNTVSWYQQALGQGPQFIFQYYREEENGRGNFPPRFSGLQFPNYSSELNVNALELDDSALYLCASSAGRGQETQYFGPGTRLLVL.

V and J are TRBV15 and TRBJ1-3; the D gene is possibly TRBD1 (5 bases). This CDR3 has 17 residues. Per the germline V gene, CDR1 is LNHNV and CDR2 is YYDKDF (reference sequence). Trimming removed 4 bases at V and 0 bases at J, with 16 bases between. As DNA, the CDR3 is TGTGCCACCAGCACATCAGGGTTGGCGGACTCTGGAAACACCATATATTTT. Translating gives CATSTSGLADSGNTIYF.

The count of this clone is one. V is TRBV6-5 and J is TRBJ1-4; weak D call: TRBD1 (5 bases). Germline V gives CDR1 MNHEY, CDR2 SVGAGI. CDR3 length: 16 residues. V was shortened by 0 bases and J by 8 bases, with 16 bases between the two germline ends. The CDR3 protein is CASSYSRQIGAEKLFF. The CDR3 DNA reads TGTGCCAGCAGTTACTCCCGACAGATCGGAGCCGAAAAACTGTTTTTT.

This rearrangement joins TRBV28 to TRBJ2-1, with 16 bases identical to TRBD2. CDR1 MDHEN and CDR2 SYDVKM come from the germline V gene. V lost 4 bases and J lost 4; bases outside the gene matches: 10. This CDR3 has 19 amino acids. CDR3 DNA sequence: TGTGCCAGCAGTTCACTCGGGACTAGCGGGGGGGGTATTTACAATGAGCAGTTCTTC. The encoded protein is CASSSLGTSGGGIYNEQFF.